This is a list of T cell receptor beta chains from one sample in a study of T-cell reconstitution after alpha-beta-depleted transplantation in children. TCRdb used MiXCR to reprocess the PCR reads, holding one entry per CDR3 protein. The sample has around 400,000 distinct CDR3 sequences, 20% seen once. The specimen was PBMCs from the stem cell graft donor, collected from the stem cell graft. The receptors here all came from a human donor who donated a stem cell graft to a child with acute myeloid leukemia. CDR3s include the opening cysteine and the closing phenylalanine or tryptophan. D genes are given only for firm matches. Rows give clone size only sometimes, using once, few, many, or a class for an expanded clone.

v_call: TRBV24-1
d_call: TRBD2
clone_size: .
j_call: TRBJ2-7
cdr3_nt: TGTGCCACCAGTGACCCGGGAGTAGCGGGAAGCTACGAGCAGTACTTC
cdr3_aa: CATSDPGVAGSYEQYF

v_call: TRBV12-3/TRBV12-4
d_call: .
clone_size: .
j_call: TRBJ2-3
cdr3_nt: TGTGCCAGCAGTTCTGGGGCGGGAAATACGCAGTATTTT
cdr3_aa: CASSSGAGNTQYF

v_call: TRBV3-1
d_call: .
clone_size: many
j_call: TRBJ2-7
cdr3_nt: TGTGCCAGCAGCCAAGAGTCCTCTGTCAATAGCGGTTCCTACGAGCAGTACTTC
cdr3_aa: CASSQESSVNSGSYEQYF

v_call: TRBV20-1
d_call: .
clone_size: few
j_call: TRBJ1-5
cdr3_nt: TGCAGCGCTAGTTCGGGGAGTCAGCCCCAGCATTTT
cdr3_aa: CSASSGSQPQHF

v_call: TRBV5-6
d_call: .
clone_size: .
j_call: TRBJ2-5
cdr3_nt: TGTGCCAGCAGCCGGACGTACCAAGAGACCCAGTACTTC
cdr3_aa: CASSRTYQETQYF

v_call: TRBV6-1
d_call: .
clone_size: .
j_call: TRBJ2-7
cdr3_nt: TGTGCCAGCAGTCTTAAGAAGGGACCCCCTTACGAGCAGTACTTC
cdr3_aa: CASSLKKGPPYEQYF

v_call: TRBV5-1
d_call: .
clone_size: .
j_call: TRBJ2-7
cdr3_nt: TGCGCCAGCAGCCCGGCCTTTTCTAGCTCCTACGAGCAGTACTTC
cdr3_aa: CASSPAFSSSYEQYF

v_call: TRBV29-1
d_call: TRBD1
clone_size: many
j_call: TRBJ1-2
cdr3_nt: TGCAGCGTTTCGTCCCGGGACAGCTATGGCTACACCTTC
cdr3_aa: CSVSSRDSYGYTF

v_call: TRBV14
d_call: TRBD2
clone_size: many
j_call: TRBJ2-1
cdr3_nt: TGTGCCAGCAGCCAAGGGGGACTAGCGGGAGGAAGGTCCTACAATGAGCAGTTCTTC
cdr3_aa: CASSQGGLAGGRSYNEQFF

v_call: TRBV20-1
d_call: TRBD1
clone_size: many
j_call: TRBJ2-1
cdr3_nt: TGCGGGACAGAGACGGTCGGCAATGAGCAGTTCTTC
cdr3_aa: CGTETVGNEQFF